The text below deals with one T cell receptor (beta chain). The sample originates from a study of cytomegalovirus exposure and HLA in healthy donors. It was with 60 Vbeta and 13 Jbeta primers that the PCR ran. Generated by immunoSEQ multiplex PCR, the TCRdb table keeps only in-frame clones and is missing some. The table lists 150,000 to 200,000 clones, 60% to 80% of them singletons. The germline CDR1 and CDR2 sequences are MDHEN and SYDVKM. The ends were cut back, 6 bases at V and 6 bases at J, with 17 bases in the middle. There are 14 residues in the CDR3. The rearrangement uses TRBV28 and TRBJ2-5; possible D gene TRBD2, 7 bases. The clonotype was recovered from a man aged 18-30 years in good health and CMV-seropositive. Sequencing input: PBMCs. CDR3 bases: TGTGCCAGCAGACTAGGGAGGGGGTCGAAGACCCAGTACTTC. As protein: CASRLGRGSKTQYF.